Shown below are 8 T cell receptor beta chains from a single sample sequenced in a study of control samples from healthy donors and cancer patients. The repertoire was sequenced with immunoSEQ multiplex PCR; TCRdb's copy has only in-frame clones and lacks some. In the table there are just over 150,000 clones, roughly 94% of which are singletons. Sequencing input: blood. The receptors were sampled from a woman aged 40 to 50 in good health.

This chain connects TRBV4-3 to TRBJ2-1; D remains ambiguous. Trimming pared 2 bases from V and 8 bases from J, leaving 13 bases between. The germline V gene has CDR1 LGHNA and CDR2 YSLEER. This CDR3 region has 14 residues. CDR3 bases: TGCGCCAGCAGCCAAAGCGTAAGCGTAGATGAGCAGTTCTTC. It is translated as CASSQSVSVDEQFF.

The chain is built from TRBV7-9 and TRBJ2-7, with TRBD1 as a possible D gene (6 bases). CDR3 length: 15 amino acids. V lost 5 bases and J lost 0, with 14 bases in between. Germline V gene data show CDR1 as SEHNR and CDR2 as FQNEAQ (reference sequence). This CDR3 is CASSQTGDSSYEQYF. As DNA, the CDR3 is TGTGCCAGCAGCCAGACAGGAGATAGCTCCTACGAGCAGTACTTC.

The genes are TRBV7-8 and TRBJ1-4; 8 bases are a match to TRBD1. In germline, CDR1 is SGHVS, CDR2 FQNEAQ. CDR3 length: 15 residues. V lost 4 bases and J lost 5; bases outside the gene matches: 6. DNA for the CDR3: TGTGCCAGCAGCTCACGGACAGGGATGAATGAAAAACTGTTTTTT. Amino acid sequence: CASSSRTGMNEKLFF.

CDR3 region: CASSLTGQFGETQYF. DNA of the CDR3: TGTGCCAGCAGCTTAACGGGACAATTCGGGGAGACCCAGTACTTC. V gene TRBV7-3 combines with J gene TRBJ2-5, with D perhaps TRBD1 (6 bases). The ends were cut back, 0 bases at V and 5 bases at J, with 13 bases in the middle. The CDR3 covers 15 residues. Germline V gene sequence: CDR1 SGHTA, CDR2 FQGTGA.

Here the CDR3 reads CAISDARDRSNQPQHF. The DNA of the CDR3 is TGTGCCATCAGTGACGCCCGGGACAGGAGCAATCAGCCCCAGCATTTT. The gene calls are TRBV10-3 and TRBJ1-5; 8 nucleotides agree with TRBD1. The CDR3 spans 16 residues. Germline V gene lookup returns CDR1 ENHRY and CDR2 SYGVKD. The V segment lost 3 bases and the J segment 1 base; nucleotides outside the gene matches: 5.

The DNA of the CDR3 is TGTGCCAGCAGTAGGAGACAGGGTGGCCACGAGCAGTACTTC. Protein: CASSRRQGGHEQYF. The chain couples TRBV2 to TRBJ2-7; 7 bases are shared with TRBD1. After removal of 5 bases from V and 5 bases from J, the junction contained 9 bases not matched to a gene. The CDR3 covers 14 residues. Germline-derived CDR1 and CDR2 are SNHLY and FYNNEI.

The V gene is TRBV5-1, the J gene TRBJ1-1, with D possibly being TRBD1 (5 bases). There are 14 residues in the CDR3. From germline, CDR1 is SGHRS and CDR2 YFSETQ. V dropped 0 bases and J dropped 4 bases, with 10 bases sitting between them. The CDR3 loop reads CASSLELGTTEAFF. In nucleotides, the CDR3 is TGCGCCAGCAGCTTGGAGTTAGGGACCACTGAAGCTTTCTTT.

The CDR3 region is CASSEHRVLGSPLHF. CDR3 bases: TGTGCCAGCAGTGAACACAGGGTTCTAGGTTCACCCCTCCACTTT. The V gene is TRBV6-1, the J gene TRBJ1-6; possible D gene TRBD1, 6 bases. V gave up 2 bases and J gave up 9 bases, with 14 bases separating them. CDR3 length: 15 residues. Germline V gene lookup returns CDR1 MNHNS and CDR2 SASEGT.